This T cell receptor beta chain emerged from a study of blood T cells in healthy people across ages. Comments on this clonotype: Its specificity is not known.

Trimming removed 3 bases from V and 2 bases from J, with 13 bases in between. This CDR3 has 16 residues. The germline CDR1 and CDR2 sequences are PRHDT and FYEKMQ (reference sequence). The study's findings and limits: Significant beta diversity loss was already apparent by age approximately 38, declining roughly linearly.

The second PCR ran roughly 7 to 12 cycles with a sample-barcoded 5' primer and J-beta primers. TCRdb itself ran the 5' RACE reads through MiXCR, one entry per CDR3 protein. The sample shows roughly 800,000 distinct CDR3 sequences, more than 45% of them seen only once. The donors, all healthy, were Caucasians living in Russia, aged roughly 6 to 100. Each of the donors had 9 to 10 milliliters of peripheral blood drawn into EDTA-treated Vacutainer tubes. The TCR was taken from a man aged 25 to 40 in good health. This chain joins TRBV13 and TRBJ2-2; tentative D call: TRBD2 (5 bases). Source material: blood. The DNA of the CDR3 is TGTGCCAGCAGCTTGCGACGGGGAGTAAACACCGGGGAGCTGTTTTTT. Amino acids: CASSLRRGVNTGELFF. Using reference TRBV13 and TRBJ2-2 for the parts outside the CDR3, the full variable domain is AAGVIQSPRHLIKEKRETATLKCYPIPRHDTVYWYQQGPGQDPQFLISFYEKMQSDKGSIPDRFSAQQFSDYHSELNMSSLELGDSALYFCASSLRRGVNTGELFFGEGSRLTVL.